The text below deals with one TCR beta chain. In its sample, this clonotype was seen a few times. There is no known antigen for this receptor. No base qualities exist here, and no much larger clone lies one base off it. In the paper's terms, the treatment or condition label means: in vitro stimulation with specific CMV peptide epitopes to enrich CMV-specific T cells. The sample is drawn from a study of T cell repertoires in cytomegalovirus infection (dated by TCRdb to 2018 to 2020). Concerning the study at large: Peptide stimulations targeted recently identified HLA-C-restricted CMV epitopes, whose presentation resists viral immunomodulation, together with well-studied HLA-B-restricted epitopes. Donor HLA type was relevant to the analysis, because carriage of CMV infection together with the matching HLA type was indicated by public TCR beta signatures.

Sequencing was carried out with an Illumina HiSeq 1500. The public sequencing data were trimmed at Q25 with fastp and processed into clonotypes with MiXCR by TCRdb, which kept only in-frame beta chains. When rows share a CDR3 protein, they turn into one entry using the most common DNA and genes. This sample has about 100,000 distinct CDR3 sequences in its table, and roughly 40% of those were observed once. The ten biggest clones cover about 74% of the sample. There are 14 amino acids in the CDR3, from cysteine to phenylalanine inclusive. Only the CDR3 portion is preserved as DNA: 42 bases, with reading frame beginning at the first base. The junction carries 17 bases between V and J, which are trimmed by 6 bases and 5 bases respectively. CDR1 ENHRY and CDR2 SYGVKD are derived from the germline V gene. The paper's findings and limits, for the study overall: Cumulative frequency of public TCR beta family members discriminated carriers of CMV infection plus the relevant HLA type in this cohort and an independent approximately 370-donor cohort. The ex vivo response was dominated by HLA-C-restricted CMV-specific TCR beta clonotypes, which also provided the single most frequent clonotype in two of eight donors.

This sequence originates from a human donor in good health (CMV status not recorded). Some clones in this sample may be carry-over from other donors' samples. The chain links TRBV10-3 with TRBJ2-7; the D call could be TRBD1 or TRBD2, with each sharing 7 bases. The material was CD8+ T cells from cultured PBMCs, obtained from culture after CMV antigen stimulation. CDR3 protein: CAISQGGGIDEQYF. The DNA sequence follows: TGTGCCATCAGCCAGGGAGGGGGCATCGACGAGCAGTACTTC.